The next 18 T cell receptor beta chains were all read from a single sample in a study of cytomegalovirus exposure and HLA in healthy donors. Repertoires were generated with immunoSEQ multiplex PCR, while TCRdb's copy carries only in-frame clones and drops some. Of 190,000 or so clones in the sample, 65% to 85% are singletons; the top ten hold 2.8%. Sequencing input: PBMCs. Every receptor here comes from a woman aged 18-30 years in good health and CMV-seropositive.

V and J are TRBV18 and TRBJ2-7, with D perhaps matching TRBD1 (6 bases). Looked up from germline, CDR1 is KGHSH and CDR2 is LQKENI. CDR3 size: 15 residues. V dropped 3 bases and J dropped 0 bases, with 12 bases sitting between them. CDR3 region: CASSPPQGSSYEQYF. The CDR3 DNA reads TGTGCCAGCTCACCTCCCCAGGGGAGCTCCTACGAGCAGTACTTC.

The CDR3 loop is CASSLAGSTDTQYF. Written as DNA, the CDR3 is TGCGCCAGCAGCTTGGCCGGGAGCACAGATACGCAGTATTTT. This chain connects TRBV5-1 to TRBJ2-3; D unclear. In germline, CDR1 is SGHRS, CDR2 YFSETQ. V lost 0 bases and J lost 0, with 5 bases in between. The CDR3 extends over 14 amino acids.

V gene TRBV19 combines with J gene TRBJ1-1, with TRBD1 matching 7 bases. This CDR3 region has 15 residues. The germline gives CDR1 LNHDA, CDR2 SQIVND (reference sequence). J was trimmed by 0 bases and V by 5 bases; bases with no gene match: 6. The CDR3 DNA reads as TGTGCCAGTAGTCCGGGGACAGCGATGAACACTGAAGCTTTCTTT. Its translation: CASSPGTAMNTEAFF.

The V call is TRBV5-5, the J call TRBJ2-1; TRBD1 agrees at 9 bases. The ends lost 4 bases at V and 9 bases at J; junction bases unmatched: 5. Germline CDR1 is SGHKS and CDR2 is YYEKEE (reference sequence). This CDR3 is built from 13 residues. CDR3 protein: CASSEGQGIEQFF. The CDR3 DNA reads as TGTGCCAGCAGCGAAGGACAGGGGATTGAGCAGTTCTTC.

The chain combines TRBV18 with TRBJ1-2; D remains unclear. The CDR3 totals 11 residues. V lost 3 bases, J lost 8 bases, and 7 bases lay in between. Germline V gives CDR1 KGHSH, CDR2 LQKENI. CDR3 sequence reads: CASSPREGYTF. Written as DNA, the CDR3 is TGTGCCAGCTCACCGAGGGAGGGCTACACCTTC.

This clone was recorded once. The chain combines TRBV7-2 with TRBJ2-2; 8 positions match TRBD1. V dropped 5 bases and J dropped 3; count of bases not matched to a gene: 5. CDR1 is SGHTA, CDR2 FQGNSA, per germline. The CDR3 is 15 amino acids. The CDR3 bases are TGTGCCAGCAGCGTCGGACAGGGAGACACCGGGGAGCTGTTTTTT. As protein: CASSVGQGDTGELFF.

V usage is TRBV27 and J usage is TRBJ1-2; D is undetermined. V was cut by 4 bases and J by 8 bases, with 11 bases left in between. Germline V gives CDR1 MNHEY, CDR2 SMNVEV (reference sequence). This CDR3 spans 12 amino acids. CDR3 nucleotide sequence: TGTGCCAGCAGTTACCCCGGCGGAGGCTACACCTTC. It is translated as CASSYPGGGYTF.

Concerning this clone: An end of the junction differs from the germline gene, which may be a read error. CDR3 protein: CASREGTGRNEQYF. CDR3 sequence (DNA): TGTGCCAGCAGAGAAGGGACAGGGCGGAACGAGCAGTACTTC. The chain carries TRBV2 and TRBJ2-7; 9 bases match TRBD1. Looked up from germline, CDR1 is SNHLY and CDR2 is FYNNEI. The length of the CDR3 is 14 residues.

The chain uses TRBV6-6 and TRBJ2-5; D gene uncertain. V was trimmed by 2 bases and J by 4 bases, leaving 8 bases between them. This CDR3 is built from 13 residues. CDR1 and CDR2 (germline): MNHNY, SVGAGI (reference sequence). Here the CDR3 DNA reads TGTGCCAGCAGTTACACACGCTCAGAGACCCAGTACTTC. Translated, it gives CASSYTRSETQYF.

The chain carries TRBV5-5 and TRBJ2-1; 9 nucleotides match TRBD1. Germline V gene sequence: CDR1 SGHKS, CDR2 YYEKEE (reference sequence). The CDR3 is 13 residues long. After removal of 3 bases from V and 8 bases from J, the junction contained 3 bases not matched to a gene. CDR3 nucleotide sequence: TGTGCCAGCAGCTCCGGGACAGGGTATGAGCAGTTCTTC. Its protein is CASSSGTGYEQFF. Using reference TRBV5-5 and TRBJ2-1 for the parts outside the CDR3, the full variable domain is DAGVTQSPTHLIKTRGQQVTLRCSPISGHKSVSWYQQVLGQGPQFIFQYYEKEERGRGNFPDRFSARQFPNYSSELNVNALLLGDSALYLCASSSGTGYEQFFGPGTRLTVL.

The gene calls are TRBV15 and TRBJ1-6, with no clear D. V was pared by 5 bases and J by 8 bases, with 19 bases between. The CDR3 loop spans 16 amino acids. Germline CDR1 is LNHNV and CDR2 is YYDKDF (reference sequence). The CDR3 DNA reads TGTGCCACCAGCGGAAGACGGGGTTTGGTGGATTCACCCCTCCACTTT. The encoded protein is CATSGRRGLVDSPLHF.

The rearrangement joins TRBV7-2 to TRBJ1-2; D unresolved. The CDR3 length is 11 residues. V was pared by 5 bases and J by 4 bases, with 5 bases between. Germline CDR1 is SGHTA and CDR2 is FQGNSA. CDR3 sequence: CASSPRYGYTF. CDR3 bases: TGTGCCAGCAGCCCCCGCTATGGCTACACCTTC.

The chain recombines TRBV4-1 with TRBJ1-6, with D tentatively TRBD1 (5 bases). Per germline, CDR1 MGHRA and CDR2 YSYEKL. The CDR3 contains 15 residues. The V end was cut by 2 bases, the J end by 7 bases, with 12 bases between. The CDR3 sequence: CASSQRGGPNSPLHF. For the CDR3, the DNA is TGCGCCAGCAGCCAAAGGGGAGGACCGAATTCACCCCTCCACTTT.

Comment on this clone: The sample carries other DNA sequences with the same CDR3. The V gene is TRBV18, the J gene TRBJ2-2, with 8 positions matching TRBD1. This CDR3 is built from 15 residues. V trimming: 2 bases; J trimming: 1 base; junction bases outside the gene matches: 0. Germline CDR1 and CDR2: KGHSH and LQKENI. In DNA, the CDR3 is TGTGCCAGCTCACCAGGGACAGGGAACACCGGGGAGCTGTTTTTT. This encodes CASSPGTGNTGELFF.

The chain couples TRBV7-6 to TRBJ2-2, with 10 bases fitting TRBD1. Germline lookup yields CDR1 SGHVS and CDR2 FNYEAQ. The CDR3 spans 16 residues. J was trimmed by 3 bases and V by 6 bases; bases with no gene match: 7. The CDR3 coding sequence is TGTGCCAGCAGTTCCCCCGGGACAGGGGACACCGGGGAGCTGTTTTTT. Residues: CASSSPGTGDTGELFF.

V gene TRBV4-2 combines with J gene TRBJ2-1; D is perhaps TRBD1 (6 bases). Germline-derived CDR1 and CDR2 are LGHNA and YNFKEQ. The CDR3 covers 13 residues. V was pared by 6 bases and J by 9 bases, with 15 bases between. This CDR3 is CASSPRVGAEQFF. DNA of the CDR3: TGTGCCAGCAGTCCCCGAGTGGGGGCTGAGCAGTTCTTC.

The genes are TRBV23-1 and TRBJ1-5; D remains ambiguous. TRBV23-1 is known as an ORF, though its function is uncertain. Trimming pared 6 bases from V and 2 bases from J, leaving 20 bases between. The CDR3 is 17 amino acids. In nucleotides, the CDR3 is TGCGCCAGCAGGTCCCATTGGCCCCAATGGTGCAATCAGCCCCAGCATTTT. This translates into CASRSHWPQWCNQPQHF.

V is TRBV7-9 and J is TRBJ1-5, with D hard to call. The V end lost 4 bases, the J end lost 0 bases, and 19 bases lay between the germline ends. The CDR3 loop spans 18 amino acids. In germline, CDR1 is SEHNR, CDR2 FQNEAQ (reference sequence). The CDR3 coding sequence is TGTGCCAGCAGCTCTACCTTCGGCGGGCGTAATAGCAATCAGCCCCAGCATTTT. It is translated as CASSSTFGGRNSNQPQHF. Looking up the rest from reference TRBV7-9 and TRBJ1-5 gives the full variable domain: DTGVSQNPRHKITKRGQNVTFRCDPISEHNRLYWYRQTLGQGPEFLTYFQNEAQLEKSRLLSDRFSAERPKGSFSTLEIQRTEQGDSAMYLCASSSTFGGRNSNQPQHFGDGTRLSIL.